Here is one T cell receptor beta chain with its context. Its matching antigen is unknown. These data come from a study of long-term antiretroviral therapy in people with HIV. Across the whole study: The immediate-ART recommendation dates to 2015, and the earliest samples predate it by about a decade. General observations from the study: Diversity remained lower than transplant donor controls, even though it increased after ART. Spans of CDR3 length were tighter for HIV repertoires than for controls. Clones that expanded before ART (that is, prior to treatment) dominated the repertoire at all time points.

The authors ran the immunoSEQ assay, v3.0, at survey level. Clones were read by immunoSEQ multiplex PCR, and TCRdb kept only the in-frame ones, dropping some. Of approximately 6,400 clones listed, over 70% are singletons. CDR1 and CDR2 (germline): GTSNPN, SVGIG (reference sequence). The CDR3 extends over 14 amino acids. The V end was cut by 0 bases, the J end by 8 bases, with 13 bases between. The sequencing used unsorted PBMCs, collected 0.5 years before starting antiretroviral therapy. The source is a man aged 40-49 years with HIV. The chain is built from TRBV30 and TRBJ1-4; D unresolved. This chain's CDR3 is CAWSVGLAGEKLFF. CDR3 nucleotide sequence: TGTGCCTGGAGTGTAGGTCTGGCGGGGGAAAAACTGTTTTTT.